This T cell receptor (beta chain) emerged from a study of shared clonotypes between healthy human individuals. Sequencing was performed with immunoSEQ multiplex PCR; in TCRdb, only in-frame clones are kept and a portion is missing. This sample has 2 million to 2.5 million clones, with approximately 93% found just once. This clone has only a few counts. Germline V gene sequence: CDR1 SNHLY, CDR2 FYNNEI. The CDR3 has 11 residues. The V gene lost 6 bases and the J gene lost 2 bases, with 4 bases spanning the gap. Sample: naive CD4+ T cells from PBMCs. The sample's subset: CD45RA+ positively selected. J is TRBJ1-1 and V is TRBV2, with unresolved D. This sequence was found in a man in his late teens or twenties in good health. Some clones in this sample may be carry-over from other donors' samples. DNA of the CDR3: TGTGCCAGCAGACCTAACACTGAAGCTTTCTTT. As protein: CASRPNTEAFF. Combining the CDR3 with reference TRBV2 and TRBJ1-1 gives the whole variable domain EPEVTQTPSHQVTQMGQEVILRCVPISNHLYFYWYRQILGQKVEFLVSFYNNEISEKSEIFDDQFSVERPDGSNFTLKIRSTKLEDSAMYFCASRPNTEAFFGQGTRLTVV.